The next 27 T cell receptor beta chains were all read from a single sample in a study of shared clonotypes between healthy human individuals. Profiling relied on immunoSEQ multiplex PCR, and the TCRdb table lists in-frame clones only, not all of them. The table has around 1,900,000 clones, roughly 93% seen once. Naivety among CD8 cells was defined by CD45RO negativity and positive CCR7 selection, thereby excluding terminally differentiated effector memory CD45RA+ cells. The sample consisted of naive CD8+ T cells from PBMCs. Source of these receptors: a man between 18 and 29 years old in good health. Some clones in this sample may be carry-over from other donors' samples.

This clone was observed once. The chain has TRBV27 and TRBJ2-3; D ambiguous. Germline lookup yields CDR1 MNHEY and CDR2 SMNVEV (reference sequence). This CDR3 region has 17 residues. Between the trimmed V and J ends, which lost 7 bases and 0 bases, there was a span of 20 bases. Here the CDR3 reads CASTQWGSAGSTDTQYF. CDR3 nucleotide sequence: TGTGCCAGCACCCAATGGGGATCGGCAGGTAGCACAGATACGCAGTATTTT.

J is TRBJ2-7 and V is TRBV9; D is uncertain. Germline assignment: CDR1 SGDLS and CDR2 YYNGEE. V lost 4 bases and J 3 bases, leaving 14 bases between the germline ends. CDR3 size: 14 residues. Here the CDR3 reads CASSPQRFGYEQYF. The CDR3 DNA is TGTGCCAGCAGCCCTCAGCGATTCGGCTACGAGCAGTACTTC. Together with reference TRBV9 and TRBJ2-7, the CDR3 gives the full variable domain: DSGVTQTPKHLITATGQRVTLRCSPRSGDLSVYWYQQSLDQGLQFLIQYYNGEERAKGNILERFSAQQFPDLHSELNLSSLELGDSALYFCASSPQRFGYEQYFGPGTRLTVT.

The V gene is TRBV5-6, the J gene TRBJ2-5; D gene ambiguous. This CDR3 contains 14 residues. Per the germline V gene, CDR1 is SGHDT and CDR2 is YYEEEE. Trimming left V 5 bases short and J 1 base short, with 12 bases between. The CDR3 nucleotides read TGTGCCAGCAGTCGGACGCCGATCCAAGAGACCCAGTACTTC. Translated: CASSRTPIQETQYF.

V and J are TRBV9 and TRBJ2-6; TRBD2 matches at 8 bases. V was clipped by 2 bases and J by 4 bases; unmatched bases: 2. CDR3 length: 15 amino acids. Germline CDR1 and CDR2: SGDLS and YYNGEE. As DNA, the CDR3 is TGTGCCAGCAGCGTTAGCGGGACGGGGGCCAACGTCCTGACTTTC. This gives the protein CASSVSGTGANVLTF.

CDR3 nucleotides: TGTGCCAGCAGCGTACCCCGGACAGGGGGCTCTGGGGCCAACGTCCTGACTTTC. Its translation: CASSVPRTGGSGANVLTF. The chain uses TRBV9 and TRBJ2-6, with TRBD1 matching over 10 bases. The CDR3 runs to 18 residues. The trim removed 1 base at V and 0 bases at J, leaving 4 bases unmatched. Per germline, CDR1 SGDLS and CDR2 YYNGEE.

The gene calls are TRBV7-8 and TRBJ2-7; D may be TRBD1 (6 bases). The CDR3 has 16 amino acids. In germline, CDR1 is SGHVS, CDR2 FQNEAQ. V lost 5 bases and J lost 0, with 17 bases in between. The CDR3 DNA reads TGTGCCAGCAGCCCTAACAGGGCCCCGAGCTCCTACGAGCAGTACTTC. Protein sequence: CASSPNRAPSSYEQYF.

The V gene is TRBV2, the J gene TRBJ2-7, with D unclear. V lost 3 bases and J lost 3, with 6 bases in between. From germline, CDR1 is SNHLY and CDR2 FYNNEI. This CDR3 has 12 residues. The CDR3 DNA reads as TGTGCCAGCAGTGACTTCCGCTACGAGCAGTACTTC. Its translation is CASSDFRYEQYF.

V and J are TRBV29-1 and TRBJ2-1; D is possibly TRBD2 (7 bases). Trimming removed 7 bases from V and 5 bases from J, with 21 bases in between. The germline V gene has CDR1 SQVTM and CDR2 ANQGSEA. This CDR3 is 15 amino acids long. DNA for the CDR3: TGCAGCGGCTTGGGGGGGGCCATTTCTGACAATGAGCAGTTCTTC. Its translation is CSGLGGAISDNEQFF.

The chain uses TRBV4-2 and TRBJ2-7; TRBD2 is a possible D gene (6 bases). The CDR3 contains 15 residues. The germline V and J ends were trimmed by 7 bases and 2 bases, with 18 bases remaining between them. Germline V gene sequence: CDR1 LGHNA, CDR2 YNFKEQ. The CDR3 protein is CASTPYRGTAYEQYF. The CDR3 DNA follows: TGTGCCAGCACCCCCTACCGGGGGACCGCCTACGAGCAGTACTTC.

The V and J genes are TRBV28 and TRBJ2-2, with a tentative D call TRBD2 (6 bases). The germline V and J ends were trimmed by 4 bases and 4 bases, with 13 bases remaining between them. This CDR3 region has 15 residues. Germline CDR1 MDHEN, CDR2 SYDVKM. The chain's CDR3 is CASSWVSSGTGELFF. The CDR3 nucleotides read TGTGCCAGCAGTTGGGTGAGTAGCGGCACCGGGGAGCTGTTTTTT.

The J gene is TRBJ2-2, the V gene TRBV6-6; D is unresolved. This CDR3 contains 13 residues. Germline-derived CDR1 and CDR2 are MNHNY and SVGAGI (reference sequence). V dropped 0 bases and J dropped 6 bases, with 5 bases sitting between them. CDR3 loop: CASSYSSPGELFF. DNA of the CDR3: TGTGCCAGCAGTTACTCTTCCCCCGGGGAGCTGTTTTTT.

This clone was counted between two and nine times. The V gene is TRBV13, the J gene TRBJ2-5; 9 bases map to TRBD2. The germline gives CDR1 PRHDT, CDR2 FYEKMQ (reference sequence). The CDR3 is 16 amino acids. V was clipped by 5 bases and J by 0 bases; unmatched bases: 7. CDR3 sequence (DNA): TGTGCCAGCAGCACATCTAGCGGGATAAACCAAGAGACCCAGTACTTC. This sequence encodes CASSTSSGINQETQYF.

The chain carries TRBV2 and TRBJ1-5, with D perhaps matching TRBD1 (6 bases). Germline V gives CDR1 SNHLY, CDR2 FYNNEI. The CDR3 has 15 amino acids. V was shortened by 6 bases and J by 7 bases, with 19 bases between the two germline ends. CDR3 amino acids: CASSPLGARGQPQHF. The CDR3 DNA reads TGTGCCAGCAGCCCGCTGGGGGCGCGTGGACAGCCCCAGCATTTT.

This chain connects TRBV6-1 to TRBJ2-3; the D is unclear. CDR1 MNHNS and CDR2 SASEGT come from the germline V gene. The V and J ends lost 1 base and 4 bases respectively, with 12 bases between them. This CDR3 contains 15 residues. Written as DNA, the CDR3 is TGTGCCAGCAGTGAAGAACCGACTGGGGCAGATACGCAGTATTTT. Residues: CASSEEPTGADTQYF.

The chain has TRBV15 and TRBJ2-1; 8 nucleotides match TRBD2. The trim removed 4 bases at V and 7 bases at J, leaving 9 bases unmatched. Germline CDR1 LNHNV, CDR2 YYDKDF (reference sequence). The CDR3 has 15 residues. CDR3 amino acids: CATSKANIAGNEQFF. Here the CDR3 DNA reads TGTGCCACCAGCAAAGCGAACATAGCGGGAAATGAGCAGTTCTTC.

The rearrangement links TRBV7-9 to TRBJ2-2; 7 nucleotides line up with TRBD2. With V trimmed by 2 bases and J by 0 bases, 3 bases remained unmatched. Germline loops: CDR1 SEHNR, CDR2 FQNEAQ (reference sequence). The length of the CDR3 is 16 residues. The CDR3 nucleotides read TGTGCCAGCAGCTTATTGCTAGCGGCGAACACCGGGGAGCTGTTTTTT. Amino acid sequence: CASSLLLAANTGELFF.

V is TRBV5-6 and J is TRBJ2-3; the D gene could be TRBD1 or TRBD2 (5 bases each). The V end lost 4 bases, the J end lost 5 bases, and 20 bases lay between the germline ends. Germline V CDR1 and CDR2: SGHDT, YYEEEE. The CDR3 totals 16 residues. Written as DNA, the CDR3 is TGTGCCAGCAGCACAGACCGGGGCAGGAAAAGAGATACGCAGTATTTT. It translates to CASSTDRGRKRDTQYF.

The chain is built from TRBV7-8 and TRBJ2-7, with D hard to call. Germline CDR1 SGHVS, CDR2 FQNEAQ. Trimming left V 7 bases short and J 2 bases short, with 12 bases between. CDR3 length: 13 amino acids. CDR3 DNA: TGTGCCAGCAACTCCAAAGGGCCCTACGAGCAGTACTTC. Translating gives CASNSKGPYEQYF.

The gene calls are TRBV19 and TRBJ1-4; 10 bases line up with TRBD1. CDR1 LNHDA and CDR2 SQIVND come from the germline V gene (reference sequence). CDR3 size: 14 residues. Trimming removed 6 bases from V and 8 bases from J; junction bases left unmatched: 6. CDR3 sequence: CASSGDRGYEKLFF. Here the CDR3 DNA reads TGTGCCAGTAGCGGGGACAGGGGTTACGAAAAACTGTTTTTT.

The chain couples TRBV6-1 to TRBJ1-2; 11 nucleotides match TRBD1. The CDR3 length is 17 residues. Germline V gives CDR1 MNHNS, CDR2 SASEGT. The trim removed 4 bases at V and 0 bases at J, leaving 7 bases unmatched. CDR3 region: CASSGDRDRGTNYGYTF. The CDR3 region has the DNA TGTGCCAGCAGTGGAGACCGGGACAGGGGGACTAACTATGGCTACACCTTC.

This chain uses TRBV28 with TRBJ2-5, with 8 bases matching TRBD1. Per germline, CDR1 MDHEN and CDR2 SYDVKM. The CDR3 runs 17 residues. With V trimmed by 6 bases and J by 1 base, 13 bases remained unmatched. The CDR3 loop is CASRGIGQGWGQETQYF. DNA for the CDR3: TGTGCCAGCAGAGGGATTGGACAGGGTTGGGGCCAAGAGACCCAGTACTTC.

This clone was seen just once. The chain has TRBV28 and TRBJ2-3; D not certain. Germline values: CDR1 MDHEN, CDR2 SYDVKM. This CDR3 has 14 amino acids. Trimming took 6 bases from V and 0 from J, leaving 10 bases between them. The DNA of the CDR3 is TGTGCCAGCAGCTCTACTGTGAGCACAGATACGCAGTATTTT. It encodes CASSSTVSTDTQYF.

The rearrangement joins TRBV29-1 to TRBJ2-7, with TRBD2 identical over 13 bases. This CDR3 spans 13 amino acids. The V gene's germline CDR1 is SQVTM and CDR2 ANQGSEA. With V trimmed by 6 bases and J by 7 bases, 6 bases remained unmatched. The CDR3 DNA follows: TGCAGCGTGCCCGGACTAGCGGGAGAAGAGCAGTACTTC. It specifies CSVPGLAGEEQYF.

This clone showed up just once. The chain is built from TRBV7-2 and TRBJ1-3; D gene ambiguous. The germline V and J ends were trimmed by 1 base and 0 bases, with 10 bases remaining between them. The CDR3 has 16 amino acids. Germline CDR1 and CDR2: SGHTA and FQGNSA. In DNA form, the CDR3 reads TGTGCCAGCAGCTTAGTGACGAGGATCTCTGGAAACACCATATATTTT. This translates into CASSLVTRISGNTIYF.

Note on this clone: This sample also contains other DNA sequences that code for the same CDR3. The chain couples TRBV10-3 to TRBJ2-1, with D perhaps TRBD1 (6 bases). Germline CDR1 is ENHRY and CDR2 is SYGVKD. The CDR3 runs to 15 residues. V dropped 0 bases and J dropped 0 bases, with 6 bases sitting between them. The CDR3 sequence is CAISESGGSYNEQFF. The CDR3 DNA reads TGTGCCATCAGTGAGTCAGGGGGCTCCTACAATGAGCAGTTCTTC.

Concerning this clone itself: This CDR3 is also generated by other DNA sequences in the sample. The chain combines TRBV27 with TRBJ2-1, with a possible D match to TRBD2 (5 bases). Deletions cut 5 bases from V and 8 bases from J, with 16 bases between. From germline, CDR1 is MNHEY and CDR2 SMNVEV (reference sequence). CDR3 length: 14 residues. The CDR3 spells CASSPHYEGHEQFF. As DNA, the CDR3 is TGTGCCAGCAGTCCCCATTACGAGGGCCATGAGCAGTTCTTC.

The chain employs TRBV9 and TRBJ2-1, with a weak D call TRBD2 (5 bases). V was trimmed by 2 bases and J by 7 bases, leaving 13 bases between them. Germline CDR1 is SGDLS and CDR2 is YYNGEE. This CDR3 contains 14 residues. The CDR3 DNA sequence: TGTGCCAGCAGCGTCTATAGATCGGGAAATGAGCAGTTCTTC. Its protein product is CASSVYRSGNEQFF.